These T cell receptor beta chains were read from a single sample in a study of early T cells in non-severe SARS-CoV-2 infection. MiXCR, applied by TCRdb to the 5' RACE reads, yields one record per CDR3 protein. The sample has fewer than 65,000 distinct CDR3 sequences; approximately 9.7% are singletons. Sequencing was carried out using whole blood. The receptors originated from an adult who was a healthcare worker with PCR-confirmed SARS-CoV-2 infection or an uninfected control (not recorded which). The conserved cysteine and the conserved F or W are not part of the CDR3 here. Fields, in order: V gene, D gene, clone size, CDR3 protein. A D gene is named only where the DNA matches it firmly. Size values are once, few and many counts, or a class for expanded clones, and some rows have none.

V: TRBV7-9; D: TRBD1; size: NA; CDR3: ASSWGQLNEKLF
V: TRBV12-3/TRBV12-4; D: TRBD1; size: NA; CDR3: ASSPGGSEKLF
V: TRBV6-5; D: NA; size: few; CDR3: ASSSREETQY
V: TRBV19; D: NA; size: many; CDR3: ASSQSGVTYNEQF
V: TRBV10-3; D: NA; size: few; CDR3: AISEVSADTQY
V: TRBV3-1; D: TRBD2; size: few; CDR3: ASSPYGLAGQGGEQF
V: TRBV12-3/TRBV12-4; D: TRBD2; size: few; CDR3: ASGLSGGYDGELF
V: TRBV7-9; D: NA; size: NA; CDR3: ASSERTYNEQF
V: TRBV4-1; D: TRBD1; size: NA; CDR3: ASSRPTGGMNTEAF
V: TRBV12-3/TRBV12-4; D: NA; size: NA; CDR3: ASRAVGGARNIQY
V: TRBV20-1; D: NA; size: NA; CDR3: SANLGGYGYT
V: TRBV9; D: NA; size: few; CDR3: ASSVGQAPNTEAF
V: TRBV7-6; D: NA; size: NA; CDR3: ASSPGTPQNTGELF
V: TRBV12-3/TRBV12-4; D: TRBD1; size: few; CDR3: ASSFRTGINTGELF
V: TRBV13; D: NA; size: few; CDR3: ASSLGQRRDTEAF
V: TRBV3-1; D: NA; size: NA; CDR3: ASSLRDGGTGELF
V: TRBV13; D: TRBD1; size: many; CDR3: ASSPRDRRMYNEQF
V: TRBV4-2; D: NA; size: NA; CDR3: ASSQERAGNQPQH
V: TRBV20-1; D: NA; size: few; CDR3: SASPGGIHEQF
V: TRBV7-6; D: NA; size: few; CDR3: ASSLEVEQF
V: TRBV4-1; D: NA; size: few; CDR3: ASSQGALIRSNYGYT
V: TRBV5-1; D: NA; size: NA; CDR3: ASSLDSTNTEAF
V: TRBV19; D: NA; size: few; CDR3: ASSMTQGANVLT
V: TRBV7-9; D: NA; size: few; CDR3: ASSITAYEQF
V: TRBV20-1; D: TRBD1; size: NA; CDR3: SARTGGGLGNQPQH
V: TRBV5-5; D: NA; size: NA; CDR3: ASRQEEGTDTQY
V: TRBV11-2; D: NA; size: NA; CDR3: ASSSVQGRNTEAF
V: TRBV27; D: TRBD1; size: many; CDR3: ASSTRTGPYGYT
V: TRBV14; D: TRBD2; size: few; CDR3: ASSQDWRGSAHEQF
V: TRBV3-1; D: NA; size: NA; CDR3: ASSQTEKLF
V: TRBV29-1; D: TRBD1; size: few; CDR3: SARTGSYGYT
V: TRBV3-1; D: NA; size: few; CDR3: ASSQGAGDQPQH
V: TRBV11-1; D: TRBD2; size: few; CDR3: ASSPRTSGGLPYEQY
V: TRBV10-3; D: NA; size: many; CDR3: AISALPAWGYT
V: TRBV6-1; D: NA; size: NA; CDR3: ASSEQISADTQY
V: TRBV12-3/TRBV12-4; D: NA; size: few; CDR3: ASSLLYEQY
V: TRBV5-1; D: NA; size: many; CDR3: ASSLGLAAVKLNYGYT
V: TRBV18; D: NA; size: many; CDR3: ASSLSRGKLADTEAF
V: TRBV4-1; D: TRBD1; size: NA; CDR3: ASGTDENSPLH
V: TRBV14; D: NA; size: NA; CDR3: ASSQEDGTDTQY
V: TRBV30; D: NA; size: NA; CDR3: AWSVPTEAF
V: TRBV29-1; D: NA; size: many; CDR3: SAYWDNEQF
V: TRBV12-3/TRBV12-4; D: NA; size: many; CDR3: ASSLVTYNEQF
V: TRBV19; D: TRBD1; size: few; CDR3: ATTGVYGYT
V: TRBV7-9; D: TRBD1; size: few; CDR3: ASSSGTANTEAF
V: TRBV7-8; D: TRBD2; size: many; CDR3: ASSFGGGEQY
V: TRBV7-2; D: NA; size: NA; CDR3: ASSPPLARGNNEQF
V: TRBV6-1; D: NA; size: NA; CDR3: ASSGIVRNQPQH
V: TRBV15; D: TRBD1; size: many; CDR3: ATSRRTGGSDTQY
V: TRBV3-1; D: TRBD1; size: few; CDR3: ASSRSFTGTVNTEAF